This TCR beta chain was identified in a study of OX40 agonist ivuxolimab in advanced cancers. Of note for this clone: No antigen is known for it.

TCRdb keeps only in-frame clones here, not all; method: immunoSEQ multiplex PCR. The sample has about 79,000 clones; approximately 90% are singletons. Study-wide findings and caveats: CD4+ and CD8+ blood T cells expanded clonally by week 6 at 0.1 to 3.0 mg/kg. The authors also found low normalized T-cell clonal expansion in some nonresponders.

The receptor comes from an adult with an advanced solid tumor such as melanoma, head and neck, liver or kidney cancer. The input for sequencing was CD4+ or CD8+ T cells sorted from blood, taken in a trial of the OX40 agonist ivuxolimab.

The CDR3 nucleotides are TGTGCCAGCAATGGCCCCTCCTATAATTCACCCCTCCACTTT. Its protein product is CASNGPSYNSPLHF. The chain recombines TRBV2 with TRBJ1-6; D is uncertain. The V and J ends lost 7 bases and 0 bases respectively, with 7 bases between them. The V gene's germline CDR1 is SNHLY and CDR2 FYNNEI. CDR3 length equals 14 residues.